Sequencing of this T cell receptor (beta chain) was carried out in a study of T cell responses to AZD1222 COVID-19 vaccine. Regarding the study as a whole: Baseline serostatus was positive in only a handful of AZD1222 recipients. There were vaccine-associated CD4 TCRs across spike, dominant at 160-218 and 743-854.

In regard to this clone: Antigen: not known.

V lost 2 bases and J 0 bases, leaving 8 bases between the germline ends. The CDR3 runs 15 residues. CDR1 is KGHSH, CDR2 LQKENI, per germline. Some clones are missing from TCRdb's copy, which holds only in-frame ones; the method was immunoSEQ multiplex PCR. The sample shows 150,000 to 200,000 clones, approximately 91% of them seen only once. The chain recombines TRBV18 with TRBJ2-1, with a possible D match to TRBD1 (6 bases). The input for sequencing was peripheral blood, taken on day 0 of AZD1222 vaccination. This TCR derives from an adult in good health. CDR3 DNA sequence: TGTGCCAGCTCACCAACAGGGAGCTCCTACAATGAGCAGTTCTTC. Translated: CASSPTGSSYNEQFF.